This T cell receptor (beta chain) came from a study of molecular identifiers for immune sequencing clone quantification. About the research overall: In replicates, RNA from roughly 18,000 or 92,000 naive CD8 cells was split five ways, four sequenced. Study-wide points: Clones that had above 20 RNA copies took up over 99% of effector molecules but under 1% in naive cells.

Trimming left V 4 bases short and J 0 bases short, with 11 bases between. The V gene's germline CDR1 is SGDLS and CDR2 YYNGEE. There are 14 residues in the CDR3. Each CDR3 protein gets one entry after TCRdb re-called the PCR reads with MiXCR. The sample yields about half a million distinct CDR3 sequences, under 30% seen once. Naive CD8 T cells, phenotype CD8+CD4-CCR7+CD45RA+, were sorted. This clonotype was picked up a small number of times. Its antigen is unknown. The origin of this receptor is a human donor in good health. Some libraries in this study had Jurkat cell RNA spiked in. Sequenced sample: naive CD8+ T cells from blood, with Jurkat cell RNA spiked in. As to subset: FACS-sorted CD8+CD4-CCR7+CD45RA+ naive T cells. The chain recombines TRBV9 with TRBJ2-7; D is unresolved. The DNA of the CDR3 is TGTGCCAGCAGCCCAAACGACCTCTCCTACGAGCAGTACTTC. Translating gives CASSPNDLSYEQYF.